One and the same sample provided the 5 T cell receptor beta chains below, sequenced in a study of spatial heterogeneity in lung cancer. Stated time point: sample taken at primary tumor resection. In each case, whole RNA from tumor, nontumor lung or frozen PBMC was sequenced unsorted. Each CDR3 protein is one row after TCRdb ran MiXCR on the 5' RACE reads. The sample holds 82,000 or so distinct CDR3 sequences; roughly 12% are singletons and the top ten take about 4.5%. The sequenced sample was PBMCs, obtained at surgery. These receptors all come from a male donor with early-stage non-small cell lung cancer.

This sequence joins TRBV7-9 and TRBJ2-5, with D perhaps assigned TRBD1 or TRBD2 (5 bases each). Germline CDR1 and CDR2: SEHNR and FQNEAQ (reference sequence). The length of the CDR3 is 14 residues. Trimming pared 5 bases from V and 3 bases from J, leaving 13 bases between. The CDR3 sequence: CASSPGRDEETQYF. CDR3 DNA sequence: TGTGCCAGCAGCCCCGGTAGGGACGAAGAGACCCAGTACTTC.

This clonotype was observed many times. This chain connects TRBV29-1 to TRBJ1-2, with a tentative D call TRBD1 (5 bases). CDR3 length: 13 amino acids. With 6 bases removed from V and 7 bases from J, the gap between germline ends came to 18 bases. CDR1 and CDR2 from the germline V gene are SQVTM and ANQGSEA. As DNA, the CDR3 is TGCAGCGTGCCAAGTCAGGGCTTCTCTGGCTACACCTTC. Its protein is CSVPSQGFSGYTF. The full variable domain, completed using reference TRBV29-1 and TRBJ1-2, is SAVISQKPSRDICQRGTSLTIQCQVDSQVTMMFWYRQQPGQSLTLIATANQGSEATYESGFVIDKFPISRPNLTFSTLTVSNMSPEDSSIYLCSVPSQGFSGYTFGSGTRLTVV.

In its sample, this clonotype was seen a few times. CDR3 in amino acids: CASSGSTDTQYF. In nucleotides, the CDR3 is TGTGCCAGTAGCGGATCCACAGATACGCAGTATTTT. The gene calls are TRBV19 and TRBJ2-3; no definite D call. This CDR3 has 12 residues. Germline-derived CDR1 and CDR2 are LNHDA and SQIVND (reference sequence). Trimming took 6 bases from V and 2 from J, leaving 6 bases between them.

This clonotype was counted a few times. The chain uses TRBV15 and TRBJ1-2, with D unclear. The ends were cut back, 0 bases at V and 8 bases at J, with 16 bases in the middle. The CDR3 contains 15 residues. Germline V gene sequence: CDR1 LNHNV, CDR2 YYDKDF (reference sequence). CDR3 DNA: TGTGCCACCAGCAGAGAGGAAAGGGTCTATCAAGGCTACACCTTC. The encoded protein is CATSREERVYQGYTF.

This clonotype showed up just a few times. The chain is built from TRBV9 and TRBJ2-3; no clear D gene. CDR1 is SGDLS, CDR2 YYNGEE, per germline. The CDR3 extends over 14 amino acids. Trimming cost V 1 base and J 1 base, with 7 bases left between them. This chain's CDR3 is CASSVRPGTDTQYF. CDR3 in DNA: TGTGCCAGCAGCGTACGACCGGGCACAGATACGCAGTATTTT.